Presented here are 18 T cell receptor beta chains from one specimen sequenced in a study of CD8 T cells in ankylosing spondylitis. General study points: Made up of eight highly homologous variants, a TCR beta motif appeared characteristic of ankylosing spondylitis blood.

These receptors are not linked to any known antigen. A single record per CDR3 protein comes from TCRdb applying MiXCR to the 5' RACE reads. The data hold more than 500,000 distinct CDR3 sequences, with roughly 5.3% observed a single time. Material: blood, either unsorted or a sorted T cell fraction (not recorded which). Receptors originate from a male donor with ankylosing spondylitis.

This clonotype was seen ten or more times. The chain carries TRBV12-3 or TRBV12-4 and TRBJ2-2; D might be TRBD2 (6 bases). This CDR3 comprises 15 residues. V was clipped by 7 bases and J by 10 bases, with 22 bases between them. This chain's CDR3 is CASTLRAGKGSELFF. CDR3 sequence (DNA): TGTGCCAGCACTCTTCGCGCGGGGAAGGGGTCGGAGCTGTTTTTT.

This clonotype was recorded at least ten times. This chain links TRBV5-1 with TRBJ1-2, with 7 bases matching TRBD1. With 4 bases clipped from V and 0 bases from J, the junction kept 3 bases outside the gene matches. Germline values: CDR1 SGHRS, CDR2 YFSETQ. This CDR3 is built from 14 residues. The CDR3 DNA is TGCGCCAGCAGCGAGGGACAGCCTAACTATGGCTACACCTTC. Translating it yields CASSEGQPNYGYTF.

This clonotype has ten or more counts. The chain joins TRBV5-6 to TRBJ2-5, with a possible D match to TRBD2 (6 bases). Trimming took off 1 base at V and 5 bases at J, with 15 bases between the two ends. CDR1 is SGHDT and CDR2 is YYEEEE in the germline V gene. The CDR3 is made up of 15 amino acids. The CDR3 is CASSLPSGRRETQYF. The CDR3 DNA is TGTGCCAGCAGCTTGCCCTCTGGGAGGAGGGAGACCCAGTACTTC.

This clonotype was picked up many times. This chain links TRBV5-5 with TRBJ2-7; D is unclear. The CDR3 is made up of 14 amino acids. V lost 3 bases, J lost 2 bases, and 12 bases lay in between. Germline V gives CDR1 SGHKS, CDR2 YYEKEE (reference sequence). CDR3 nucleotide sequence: TGTGCCAGCAGCTCGTTAAGTAGGACCTACGAGCAGTACTTC. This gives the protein CASSSLSRTYEQYF.

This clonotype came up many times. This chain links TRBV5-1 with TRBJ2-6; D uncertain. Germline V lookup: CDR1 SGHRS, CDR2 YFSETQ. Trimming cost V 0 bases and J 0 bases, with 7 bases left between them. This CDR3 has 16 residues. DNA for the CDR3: TGCGCCAGCAGCTTGGGGCAAGTCTCTGGGGCCAACGTCCTGACTTTC. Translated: CASSLGQVSGANVLTF.

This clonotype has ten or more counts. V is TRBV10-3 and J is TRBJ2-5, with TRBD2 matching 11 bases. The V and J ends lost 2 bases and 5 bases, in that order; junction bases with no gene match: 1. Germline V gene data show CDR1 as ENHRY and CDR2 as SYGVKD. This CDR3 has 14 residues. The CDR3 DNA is TGTGCCATCAGTGAGGGACTAGCGGGTGAGACCCAGTACTTC. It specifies CAISEGLAGETQYF.

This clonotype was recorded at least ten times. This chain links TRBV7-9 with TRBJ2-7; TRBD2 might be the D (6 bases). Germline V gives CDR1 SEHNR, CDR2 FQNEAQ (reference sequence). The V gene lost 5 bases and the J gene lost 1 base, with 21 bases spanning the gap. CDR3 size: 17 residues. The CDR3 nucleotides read TGTGCCAGCAGCCGTTCCCCCGACCGGGACTGGTCCTACGAGCAGTACTTC. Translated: CASSRSPDRDWSYEQYF.

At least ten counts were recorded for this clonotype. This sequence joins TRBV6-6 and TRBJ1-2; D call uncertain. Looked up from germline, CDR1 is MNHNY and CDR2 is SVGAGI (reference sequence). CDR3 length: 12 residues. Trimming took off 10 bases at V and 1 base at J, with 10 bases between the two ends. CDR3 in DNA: TGTGCCATCAAACAGCTTAACTATGGCTACACCTTC. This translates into CAIKQLNYGYTF.

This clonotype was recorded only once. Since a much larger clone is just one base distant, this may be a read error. The CDR3 spells CASSREGEMETQYF. The DNA of the CDR3 is TGTGCCAGCAGTCGGGAGGGGGAAATGGAGACCCAGTACTTC. The rearrangement links TRBV6-1 to TRBJ2-5, with 8 nucleotides matching TRBD2. This CDR3 region has 14 residues. Looked up from germline, CDR1 is MNHNS and CDR2 is SASEGT. J was trimmed by 5 bases and V by 5 bases; bases with no gene match: 7.

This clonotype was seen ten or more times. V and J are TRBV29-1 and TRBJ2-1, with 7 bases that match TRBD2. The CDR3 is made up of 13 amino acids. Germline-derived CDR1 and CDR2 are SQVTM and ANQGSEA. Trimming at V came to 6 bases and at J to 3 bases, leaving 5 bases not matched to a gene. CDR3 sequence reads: CSVEGLHYNEQFF. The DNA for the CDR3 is TGCAGCGTGGAGGGACTACACTACAATGAGCAGTTCTTC.

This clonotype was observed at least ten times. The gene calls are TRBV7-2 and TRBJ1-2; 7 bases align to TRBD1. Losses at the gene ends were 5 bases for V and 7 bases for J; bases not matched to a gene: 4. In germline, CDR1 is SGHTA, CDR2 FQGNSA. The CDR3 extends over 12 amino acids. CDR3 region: CASSVTGVGYTF. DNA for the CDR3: TGTGCCAGCAGCGTTACAGGGGTTGGCTACACCTTC.

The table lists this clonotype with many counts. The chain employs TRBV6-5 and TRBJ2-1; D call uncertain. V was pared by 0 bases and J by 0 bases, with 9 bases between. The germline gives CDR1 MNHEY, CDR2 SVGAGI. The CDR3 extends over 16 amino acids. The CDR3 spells CASSYSGSRSYNEQFF. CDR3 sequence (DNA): TGTGCCAGCAGTTACTCGGGCAGCCGCTCCTACAATGAGCAGTTCTTC.

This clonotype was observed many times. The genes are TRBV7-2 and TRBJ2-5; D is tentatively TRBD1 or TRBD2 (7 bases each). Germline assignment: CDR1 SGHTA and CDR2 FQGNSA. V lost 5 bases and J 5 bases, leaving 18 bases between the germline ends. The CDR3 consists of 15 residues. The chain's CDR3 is CASSASGTAEETQYF. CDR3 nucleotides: TGTGCCAGCAGCGCGAGCGGGACAGCGGAGGAGACCCAGTACTTC. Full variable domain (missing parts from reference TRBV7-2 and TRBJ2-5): GAGVSQSPSNKVTEKGKDVELRCDPISGHTALYWYRQSLGQGLEFLIYFQGNSAPDKSGLPSDRFSAERTGGSVSTLTIQRTQQEDSAVYLCASSASGTAEETQYFGPGTRLLVL.

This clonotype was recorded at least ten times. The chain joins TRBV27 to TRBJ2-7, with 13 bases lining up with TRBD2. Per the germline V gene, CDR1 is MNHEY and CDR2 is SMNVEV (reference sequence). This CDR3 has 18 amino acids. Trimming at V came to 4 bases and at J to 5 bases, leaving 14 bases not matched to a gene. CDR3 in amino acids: CASSSEWTTSGRVNEQYF. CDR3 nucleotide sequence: TGTGCCAGCAGTTCGGAATGGACTACTAGCGGGAGGGTGAACGAGCAGTACTTC.

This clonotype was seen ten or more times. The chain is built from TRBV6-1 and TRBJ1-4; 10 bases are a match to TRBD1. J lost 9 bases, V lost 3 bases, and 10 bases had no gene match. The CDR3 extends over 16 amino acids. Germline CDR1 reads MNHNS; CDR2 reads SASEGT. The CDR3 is CASSDSNRDRGKKLFF. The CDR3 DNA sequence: TGTGCCAGCAGTGACAGCAACCGGGACAGGGGTAAAAAACTGTTTTTT.

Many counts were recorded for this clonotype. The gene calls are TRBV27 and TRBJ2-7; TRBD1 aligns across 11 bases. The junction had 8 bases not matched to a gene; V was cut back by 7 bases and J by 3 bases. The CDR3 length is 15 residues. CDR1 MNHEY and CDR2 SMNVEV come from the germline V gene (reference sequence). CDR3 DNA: TGTGCCAGCAAGGTTATAGGGACAGGGGGCTACGAGCAGTACTTC. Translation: CASKVIGTGGYEQYF.

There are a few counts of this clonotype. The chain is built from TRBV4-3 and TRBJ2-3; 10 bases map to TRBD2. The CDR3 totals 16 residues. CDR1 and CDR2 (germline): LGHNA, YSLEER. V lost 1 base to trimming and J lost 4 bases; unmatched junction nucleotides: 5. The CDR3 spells CASSQVLAGEADTQYF. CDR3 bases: TGCGCCAGCAGCCAAGTGCTAGCGGGAGAGGCAGATACGCAGTATTTT.

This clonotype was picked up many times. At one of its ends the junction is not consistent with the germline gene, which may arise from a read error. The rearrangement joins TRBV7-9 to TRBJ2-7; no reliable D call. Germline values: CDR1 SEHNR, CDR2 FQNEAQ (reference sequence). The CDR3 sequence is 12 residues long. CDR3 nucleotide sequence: TGCGCCAGCAGCTTGGGTTTCTACGAGCAGTACTTC. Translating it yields CASSLGFYEQYF. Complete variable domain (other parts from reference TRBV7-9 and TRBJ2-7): DTGVSQNPRHKITKRGQNVTFRCDPISEHNRLYWYRQTLGQGPEFLTYFQNEAQLEKSRLLSDRFSAERPKGSFSTLEIQRTEQGDSAMYLCASSLGFYEQYFGPGTRLTVT.